These 8 T cell receptor beta chains originate from one sample sequenced in a study of blood T cells in healthy people across ages. A second PCR of 7 to 11 cycles used a sample-barcoded 5' primer and a J-beta primer mix. In TCRdb, the 5' RACE reads were re-called with MiXCR into one record per CDR3 protein. The sample contains 1.2 million to 1.5 million distinct CDR3 sequences, about 43% of which appear only once. The material sequenced was blood. Receptor source: a woman aged 18-29 years in good health.

This clonotype has only one observation. The chain carries TRBV29-1 and TRBJ2-3, with 8 bases aligning to TRBD2. CDR1 and CDR2 (germline): SQVTM, ANQGSEA. This CDR3 comprises 15 residues. Trimming at V came to 6 bases and at J to 0 bases, leaving 8 bases not matched to a gene. CDR3 protein: CSVTRAGGSTDTQYF. The CDR3 DNA reads TGCAGCGTGACGCGCGCGGGGGGAAGCACAGATACGCAGTATTTT.

CDR3 residues: CASSPKEPGIHADTQYF. DNA of the CDR3: TGTGCCAGCAGTCCTAAGGAGCCAGGGATCCACGCAGATACGCAGTATTTT. The chain has TRBV7-9 and TRBJ2-3; the D gene is possibly TRBD1 (5 bases). V lost 6 bases, J lost 4 bases, and 23 bases lay in between. This CDR3 contains 17 residues. Germline V gene sequence: CDR1 SEHNR, CDR2 FQNEAQ (reference sequence).

This clonotype was counted a few times. V gene TRBV7-3 combines with J gene TRBJ2-7; D not certain. The germline V gene encodes CDR1 SGHTA and CDR2 FQGTGA. The CDR3 covers 13 residues. V shed 1 base and J shed 5 bases, with 9 bases lying between them. Here the CDR3 reads CASSLKGLNEQYF. The CDR3 nucleotides read TGTGCCAGCAGCTTAAAGGGCTTGAACGAGCAGTACTTC.

The CDR3 DNA reads as TGTGCCAGCAGCTACGGACAGGGTAGTTCACCCCTCCACTTT. It specifies CASSYGQGSSPLHF. The chain is built from TRBV3-1 and TRBJ1-6; 8 positions match TRBD1. V dropped 5 bases and J dropped 9; count of bases not matched to a gene: 6. CDR3 length equals 14 residues. Germline CDR1 LGHDT, CDR2 YNNKEL (reference sequence).

V is TRBV12-5 and J is TRBJ1-2; 7 nucleotides line up with TRBD1. The CDR3 consists of 12 residues. Germline values: CDR1 LGHNT, CDR2 FRNRAP. V dropped 5 bases and J dropped 8; count of bases not matched to a gene: 5. CDR3 loop: CASGPGTAGYTF. The CDR3 DNA reads TGTGCTAGTGGTCCGGGGACAGCAGGCTACACCTTC. Based on the CDR3 plus reference TRBV12-5 and TRBJ1-2, the full variable domain is DARVTQTPRHKVTEMGQEVTMRCQPILGHNTVFWYRQTMMQGLELLAYFRNRAPLDDSGMPKDRFSAEMPDATLATLKIQPSEPRDSAVYFCASGPGTAGYTFGSGTRLTVV.

In the case of this clonotype: One junction end does not reproduce the germline sequence, and a read error may be involved. This chain connects TRBV5-1 to TRBJ2-1; TRBD2 aligns across 12 bases. The CDR3 extends over 15 amino acids. The germline V gene encodes CDR1 SGHRS and CDR2 YFSETQ. CDR3 sequence (DNA): TGCGCCAGCAGCTTACTAGCGGGGGGTTACAATGAGCCGTTCTTC. This gives the protein CASSLLAGGYNEPFF.

The chain carries TRBV7-8 and TRBJ1-6, with no clear D. Trimming cost V 8 bases and J 2 bases, with 13 bases left between them. The CDR3 has 15 residues. Germline V lookup: CDR1 SGHVS, CDR2 FQNEAQ. CDR3 residues: CASAPTETYNSPLHF. DNA for the CDR3: TGTGCCAGCGCCCCGACGGAGACCTATAATTCACCCCTCCACTTT.

The chain recombines TRBV20-1 with TRBJ1-4, with D maybe TRBD1 (5 bases). V lost 3 bases and J lost 4, with 12 bases in between. Germline V CDR1 and CDR2: DFQATT, SNEGSKA (reference sequence). The CDR3 length is 14 residues. DNA of the CDR3: TGCAGTGCTAGCCCGGGGGAACTTAATGAAAAACTGTTTTTT. This codes for CSASPGELNEKLFF.